The 31 T cell receptor beta chains presented below share a single source sample, sequenced in a study of cytotoxic CD8 clonotypes in ibrutinib-treated CLL. The method was immunoSEQ multiplex PCR; TCRdb's version includes in-frame clones alone and lacks a portion of them. The sample yields 200,000 to 250,000 clones, around 75% seen once. The source material was PBMCs, sampled after 12 months of ibrutinib treatment. These TCRs come from a human donor with chronic lymphocytic leukemia.

The chain has TRBV19 and TRBJ2-7, with a tentative D call TRBD1 (5 bases). There are 13 residues in the CDR3. V was shortened by 3 bases and J by 4 bases, with 10 bases between the two germline ends. CDR1 and CDR2 from the germline V gene are LNHDA and SQIVND (reference sequence). DNA for the CDR3: TGTGCCAGTAGTATCCAGACAGCTTACGAGCAGTACTTC. This encodes CASSIQTAYEQYF.

The V gene is TRBV5-6, the J gene TRBJ2-7, with TRBD2 matching 10 bases. The CDR3 spans 15 residues. V shed 4 bases and J 3 bases; nucleotides not matched to a gene: 7. CDR1 and CDR2 from the germline V gene are SGHDT and YYEEEE. This chain's CDR3 is CASSPREREGYEQYF. The CDR3 DNA reads as TGTGCCAGCAGCCCGAGGGAGCGGGAGGGCTACGAGCAGTACTTC.

The gene calls are TRBV4-3 and TRBJ1-5, with unresolved D. Trimming pared 3 bases from V and 2 bases from J, leaving 8 bases between. CDR3 length equals 14 residues. CDR1 and CDR2 (germline): LGHNA, YSLEER. The CDR3 sequence is CASSHRLGNQPQHF. Written as DNA, the CDR3 is TGCGCCAGCAGCCACCGGCTGGGCAATCAGCCCCAGCATTTT.

The chain joins TRBV2 to TRBJ2-5; 7 bases line up with TRBD1. From germline, CDR1 is SNHLY and CDR2 FYNNEI. The V segment lost 6 bases and the J segment 5 bases; nucleotides outside the gene matches: 15. The CDR3 extends over 16 amino acids. The CDR3 protein is CASRPDGQVIWETQYF. The DNA of the CDR3 is TGTGCCAGCAGACCCGATGGACAGGTCATTTGGGAGACCCAGTACTTC.

The chain joins TRBV30 to TRBJ2-4; either TRBD1 or TRBD2 may supply D (5 bases each). The V end was cut by 2 bases, the J end by 13 bases, with 15 bases between. Germline CDR1 reads GTSNPN; CDR2 reads SVGIG (reference sequence). The CDR3 totals 12 residues. CDR3 sequence reads: CAWSIGSGGQYF. Written as DNA, the CDR3 is TGTGCCTGGAGTATAGGAAGTGGGGGACAGTACTTC.

Written as DNA, the CDR3 is TGTGCCAGCAGTTCGCTCTTGAACGAGCAGTACTTC. Residues: CASSSLLNEQYF. The chain recombines TRBV6-6 with TRBJ2-7, with D unclear. With 4 bases removed from V and 5 bases from J, the gap between germline ends came to 9 bases. Germline values: CDR1 MNHNY, CDR2 SVGAGI (reference sequence). CDR3 length: 12 amino acids.

This clone came up a few times. The chain recombines TRBV9 with TRBJ2-3, with TRBD2 matching 8 bases. V dropped 4 bases and J dropped 6; count of bases not matched to a gene: 7. Germline assignment: CDR1 SGDLS and CDR2 YYNGEE. The CDR3 runs 14 residues. The DNA for the CDR3 is TGTGCCAGCAGCCCCGGACTAGCTTCGGATACGCAGTATTTT. Its translation: CASSPGLASDTQYF.

J is TRBJ2-5 and V is TRBV7-9, with TRBD2 identical over 11 bases. Germline values: CDR1 SEHNR, CDR2 FQNEAQ (reference sequence). CDR3 length: 15 amino acids. V gave up 5 bases and J gave up 1 base; unmatched junction bases: 3. The DNA for the CDR3 is TGTGCCAGCAGCCTACTAGCGGGGGTCCAAGAGACCCAGTACTTC. Protein sequence: CASSLLAGVQETQYF.

V usage is TRBV6-4 and J usage is TRBJ1-1; D gene uncertain. The length of the CDR3 is 14 residues. V lost 4 bases and J 2 bases, leaving 11 bases between the germline ends. Germline V lookup: CDR1 MRHNA, CDR2 SNTAGT. CDR3 sequence (DNA): TGTGCCAGCAGTGTAGGCAGGACCAACACTGAAGCTTTCTTT. Translating it yields CASSVGRTNTEAFF.

The chain combines TRBV7-9 with TRBJ2-1; D gene unclear. There are 14 residues in the CDR3. The germline V gene has CDR1 SEHNR and CDR2 FQNEAQ (reference sequence). V was clipped by 8 bases and J by 0 bases, with 11 bases between them. CDR3 region: CASSPPSSYNEQFF. CDR3 sequence (DNA): TGTGCCAGCTCCCCCCCCAGCTCCTACAATGAGCAGTTCTTC.

This chain links TRBV20-1 with TRBJ2-7; D is perhaps TRBD1 (5 bases). This CDR3 spans 11 amino acids. The V gene's germline CDR1 is DFQATT and CDR2 SNEGSKA (reference sequence). V was trimmed by 5 bases and J by 6 bases, leaving 11 bases between them. Written as DNA, the CDR3 is TGCAGTGCTGAAGGGGTTGGCGAGCAGTACTTC. Protein sequence: CSAEGVGEQYF.

This clone has more than one count but fewer than ten. The rearrangement links TRBV5-4 to TRBJ2-1; D might be TRBD1 (5 bases). Germline V lookup: CDR1 SGHNT, CDR2 YYREEE (reference sequence). V lost 2 bases, J lost 9 bases, and 6 bases lay in between. The CDR3 contains 11 residues. CDR3 in DNA: TGTGCCAGCAGCTTTACAGGTGAGCAGTTCTTC. Residues: CASSFTGEQFF. Supplemented by reference TRBV5-4 and TRBJ2-1, the full variable domain reads ETGVTQSPTHLIKTRGQQVTLRCSSQSGHNTVSWYQQALGQGPQFIFQYYREEENGRGNFPPRFSGLQFPNYSSELNVNALELDDSALYLCASSFTGEQFFGPGTRLTVL.

The rearrangement links TRBV6-1 to TRBJ1-2; no firm D call. Germline CDR1 reads MNHNS; CDR2 reads SASEGT. Trimming removed 8 bases at V and 2 bases at J, with 18 bases between. The CDR3 spans 15 residues. The CDR3, as DNA: TGTGCCAGCTCTGGCATTACCCACCCCAACTATGGCTACACCTTC. Translated, it gives CASSGITHPNYGYTF.

V and J are TRBV7-2 and TRBJ2-7; TRBD2 might be the D (6 bases). Trimming removed 5 bases from V and 0 bases from J, with 14 bases in between. The CDR3 runs 15 residues. Germline V gives CDR1 SGHTA, CDR2 FQGNSA. As DNA, the CDR3 is TGTGCCAGCAGCGAGGGACTCCTGAGCTCCTACGAGCAGTACTTC. Translated, it gives CASSEGLLSSYEQYF.

CDR3: CASSLPTGFGYGYTF. CDR3 bases: TGTGCCAGCAGTTTGCCAACAGGGTTCGGCTATGGCTACACCTTC. This rearrangement joins TRBV28 to TRBJ1-2; perhaps TRBD1 as D (6 bases). The CDR3 length is 15 residues. V was shortened by 3 bases and J by 4 bases, with 15 bases between the two germline ends. CDR1 is MDHEN and CDR2 is SYDVKM in the germline V gene.

This clone was counted between two and nine times. V is TRBV9 and J is TRBJ1-1; no firm D call. Germline CDR1 and CDR2: SGDLS and YYNGEE. This CDR3 is built from 15 residues. With 0 bases removed from V and 1 base from J, the gap between germline ends came to 10 bases. In DNA, the CDR3 is TGTGCCAGCAGCGTAGTCCCGGGAGGGAACACTGAAGCTTTCTTT. Its translation is CASSVVPGGNTEAFF.

The V and J genes are TRBV11-2 and TRBJ2-7, with 7 nucleotides matching TRBD1. The CDR3 consists of 14 residues. The V gene's germline CDR1 is SGHAT and CDR2 FQNNGV. Trimming removed 5 bases from V and 2 bases from J; junction bases left unmatched: 6. The CDR3, as DNA: TGTGCCAGCAGCCCGGGACAGCGCGCCTACGAGCAGTACTTC. It is translated as CASSPGQRAYEQYF.

The gene calls are TRBV10-1 and TRBJ1-1; D remains unclear. Trimming cost V 2 bases and J 2 bases, with 9 bases left between them. This CDR3 region has 14 residues. Germline V lookup: CDR1 WNHNN, CDR2 SYGVQD (reference sequence). This CDR3 reads CASSERRTNTEAFF. CDR3 in DNA: TGCGCCAGCAGTGAGAGACGGACTAACACTGAAGCTTTCTTT.

V usage is TRBV21-1 and J usage is TRBJ2-5; TRBD2, as called in the table, went unchecked against the DNA. TRBV21-1 is classified as a pseudogene. This CDR3 spans 13 amino acids. Here the CDR3 DNA reads TGTGCCAGCAGCAAAGGGGCGGGGGAGACCCAGTACTTC. Translated: CASSKGAGETQYF.

The rearrangement links TRBV19 to TRBJ1-2; D is undetermined. The germline V and J ends were trimmed by 7 bases and 1 base, with 19 bases remaining between them. This CDR3 region has 16 residues. The germline V gene has CDR1 LNHDA and CDR2 SQIVND (reference sequence). The DNA of the CDR3 is TGTGCCAGTATCCCCAAGAATTCGATTTTTAACTATGGCTACACCTTC. Translated: CASIPKNSIFNYGYTF.

The chain has TRBV14 and TRBJ2-7, with D maybe TRBD2 (6 bases). The germline V gene has CDR1 SGHDN and CDR2 FVKESK. Trimming pared 6 bases from V and 7 bases from J, leaving 19 bases between. The CDR3 runs 14 residues. The CDR3 spells CASSSFRWGVEQYF. CDR3 sequence (DNA): TGTGCCAGCAGTTCGTTTAGGTGGGGGGTTGAGCAGTACTTC.

The chain has TRBV5-6 and TRBJ2-2, with D uncertain. The V gene's germline CDR1 is SGHDT and CDR2 YYEEEE. The CDR3 is 13 amino acids. V was shortened by 2 bases and J by 1 base, with 3 bases between the two germline ends. The CDR3 nucleotides are TGTGCCAGCAGCTTACAGAACACCGGGGAGCTGTTTTTT. Translation gives CASSLQNTGELFF. The full variable domain, with the rest looked up from reference TRBV5-6 and TRBJ2-2, is DAGVTQSPTHLIKTRGQQVTLRCSPKSGHDTVSWYQQALGQGPQFIFQYYEEEERQRGNFPDRFSGHQFPNYSSELNVNALLLGDSALYLCASSLQNTGELFFGEGSRLTVL.

The rearrangement links TRBV4-3 to TRBJ2-3; D gene uncertain. V was shortened by 0 bases and J by 5 bases, with 12 bases between the two germline ends. This CDR3 has 15 residues. Germline V gives CDR1 LGHNA, CDR2 YSLEER. The CDR3 loop is CASSQDGLLLDTQYF. The DNA for the CDR3 is TGCGCCAGCAGCCAAGATGGGTTACTACTAGATACGCAGTATTTT.

This chain links TRBV7-3 with TRBJ2-3; 9 bases match TRBD2. Germline lookup yields CDR1 SGHTA and CDR2 FQGTGA. J lost 2 bases, V lost 4 bases, and 4 bases had no gene match. The CDR3 covers 15 residues. The CDR3 loop reads CASSWTSEYTDTQYF. The CDR3 DNA sequence: TGTGCCAGCAGCTGGACTAGCGAATACACAGATACGCAGTATTTT. Variable domain in full (rest from reference TRBV7-3 and TRBJ2-3): GAGVSQTPSNKVTEKGKYVELRCDPISGHTALYWYRQSLGQGPEFLIYFQGTGAADDSGLPNDRFFAVRPEGSVSTLKIQRTERGDSAVYLCASSWTSEYTDTQYFGPGTRLTVL.

This clone came up a few times. In DNA form, the CDR3 reads TGTGCCAGCATTCAAGGGGATTTGGCTAACTATGGCTACACCTTC. It codes for CASIQGDLANYGYTF. This chain connects TRBV28 to TRBJ1-2, with a weak D call TRBD1 (5 bases). V was shortened by 7 bases and J by 0 bases, with 15 bases between the two germline ends. This CDR3 has 15 residues. Germline values: CDR1 MDHEN, CDR2 SYDVKM.

V usage is TRBV14 and J usage is TRBJ2-7, with D possibly being TRBD1 or TRBD2 (6 bases each). This CDR3 has 16 residues. Germline CDR1 and CDR2: SGHDN and FVKESK. V dropped 5 bases and J dropped 3 bases, with 20 bases sitting between them. The CDR3 reads CASSWGPFDGSYEQYF. The CDR3 nucleotides read TGTGCCAGCAGCTGGGGGCCCTTCGACGGGAGCTACGAGCAGTACTTC.

This chain links TRBV6-5 with TRBJ1-1; D is ambiguous. Germline V lookup: CDR1 MNHEY, CDR2 SVGAGI. V was clipped by 2 bases and J by 5 bases, with 15 bases between them. The CDR3 extends over 15 amino acids. CDR3 nucleotides: TGTGCCAGCAGTTACGTAGTCGGCTCGAGGACTGAAGCTTTCTTT. Its translation: CASSYVVGSRTEAFF.

Turning to this clone: This CDR3 is also generated by other DNA sequences in the sample. The V call is TRBV29-1, the J call TRBJ1-2, with no clear D. There are 10 residues in the CDR3. The V end was cut by 3 bases, the J end by 5 bases, with 4 bases between. Germline CDR1 and CDR2: SQVTM and ANQGSEA. The CDR3 nucleotides read TGCAGCGTTGACCTGTATGGCTACACCTTC. It specifies CSVDLYGYTF.

The rearrangement joins TRBV5-1 to TRBJ1-2, with D perhaps matching TRBD1 (6 bases). The CDR3 consists of 15 residues. V was cut by 0 bases and J by 2 bases, with 11 bases left in between. In germline, CDR1 is SGHRS, CDR2 YFSETQ. DNA of the CDR3: TGCGCCAGCAGCTTGGCGATGAGGGGGAACTATGGCTACACCTTC. It translates to CASSLAMRGNYGYTF.

There are a few counts of this clone. The rearrangement uses TRBV10-3 and TRBJ2-7; TRBD1 matches 7 bases. The germline gives CDR1 ENHRY, CDR2 SYGVKD. This CDR3 has 14 residues. V dropped 10 bases and J dropped 4; count of bases not matched to a gene: 13. CDR3 nucleotides: TGTGCCACCGCCCAGGGGGAAGATATATACGAGCAGTACTTC. Its protein is CATAQGEDIYEQYF.

This clone showed up just once. This chain links TRBV4-2 with TRBJ2-5; no clear D. Trimming shortened V by 1 base and J by 0 bases, and 9 bases separated the two germline ends. The CDR3 totals 15 residues. The germline gives CDR1 LGHNA, CDR2 YNFKEQ. The CDR3 nucleotides are TGTGCCAGCAGCCAAGGGGTAGGGTACCAAGAGACCCAGTACTTC. Amino acids: CASSQGVGYQETQYF.